Listed below are T cell receptor beta chains from one sample, sequenced in a study of T cells in Graves' hyperthyroidism and ophthalmopathy. TCRdb used MiXCR to reprocess the multiplex PCR reads, holding one entry per CDR3 protein. The table lists some 420,000 distinct CDR3 sequences, roughly 13% of them singletons. The sample comprised blood. The receptors were sampled from a woman younger than 30 with Graves' hyperthyroidism. CDR3s include the opening cysteine and the closing phenylalanine or tryptophan. D genes are given only for firm matches. Clone size is not always given. Where it is, it says once, few, many or a class for expanded clones.

j_call clone_size v_call d_call cdr3_aa cdr3_nt
TRBJ1-1 few TRBV7-2 - CASSMGRLNTEAFF TGTGCCAGCAGCATGGGACGGTTGAACACTGAAGCTTTCTTT
TRBJ2-7 many TRBV3-2 - CASSQVFLKRDEQYF TGTGCCAGCAGCCAAGTTTTCTTAAAGAGAGACGAGCAGTACTTC
TRBJ2-1 many TRBV15 - CATSSGIGYNEQFF TGTGCCACCAGCAGCGGGATAGGGTACAATGAGCAGTTCTTC
TRBJ2-7 few TRBV4-1 TRBD1 CASSQFGTALTGIYEQYF TGCGCCAGCAGCCAATTCGGGACAGCTCTCACTGGGATCTACGAGCAGTACTTC
TRBJ1-5 many TRBV11-2 - CASSLSVGPNQPQHF TGTGCCAGCAGCTTATCCGTTGGGCCCAATCAGCCCCAGCATTTT
TRBJ2-4 many TRBV20-1 - CSARGTTKNIQYF TGCAGTGCTCGTGGAACTACCAAAAACATTCAGTACTTC
TRBJ2-7 - TRBV5-4 - CASSLEIAAYEQYF TGTGCCAGCAGCTTGGAAATAGCGGCCTACGAGCAGTACTTC
TRBJ2-3 many TRBV11-2 - CASSLDPTSTDTQYF TGTGCCAGCAGCTTAGACCCGACTAGCACAGATACGCAGTATTTT
TRBJ2-1 many TRBV20-1 TRBD2 CSARGLAGVDGQFF TGCAGTGCTAGGGGACTAGCGGGAGTCGATGGGCAGTTCTTC
TRBJ2-1 many TRBV5-4 TRBD2 CASSFALAGALNEQFF TGTGCCAGCAGCTTCGCACTAGCGGGTGCCTTAAATGAGCAGTTCTTC
TRBJ2-1 few TRBV19 TRBD2 CASSTLAGHYNEQFF TGTGCCAGTAGTACCCTAGCGGGACATTACAATGAGCAGTTCTTC
TRBJ1-3 - TRBV7-9 - CASSSTTRSGNTIYF TGTGCCAGCAGCTCGACGACTCGATCTGGAAACACCATATATTTT
TRBJ2-5 many TRBV5-4 - CASSLPAAQETQYF TGTGCCAGCAGCTTGCCTGCGGCACAAGAGACCCAGTACTTC
TRBJ2-5 few TRBV7-8 - CASSFGRVETQYF TGTGCCAGCAGCTTCGGAAGGGTCGAGACCCAGTACTTC
TRBJ1-2 many TRBV28 - CASSYGYGYTF TGTGCCAGCAGTTATGGTTATGGCTACACCTTC
TRBJ2-7 many TRBV10-3 TRBD1 CAISQPGQSSYEQYF TGTGCCATCAGTCAGCCGGGACAGAGCTCCTACGAGCAGTACTTC
TRBJ2-6 - TRBV9 - CASGEGAGANVLTF TGTGCCAGCGGAGAGGGGGCTGGGGCCAACGTCCTGACTTTC
TRBJ1-1 many TRBV7-8 - CASSLGRGGNTEAFF TGTGCCAGCAGCTTAGGACGGGGAGGGAACACTGAAGCTTTCTTT
TRBJ2-7 many TRBV6-5 - CASSYSLGSEQYF TGTGCCAGCAGTTACTCCCTGGGATCCGAGCAGTACTTC
TRBJ2-1 many TRBV27 - CASSLRRLNEQFF TGTGCCAGCAGTTTACGGCGGCTGAATGAGCAGTTCTTC
TRBJ1-1 few TRBV27 - CATSKVSTTEAFF TGTGCCACCTCGAAGGTCTCTACCACTGAAGCTTTCTTT
TRBJ1-2 many TRBV27 - CASSLSGRGYTF TGTGCCAGCAGTTTGAGCGGACGTGGCTACACCTTC
TRBJ2-3 many TRBV28 - CATSPYPATDTQYF TGTGCCACCTCCCCGTATCCTGCCACAGATACGCAGTATTTT
TRBJ2-5 many TRBV28 - CASSEGRGVSQYF TGTGCCAGCAGTGAAGGGAGGGGGGTGAGCCAGTACTTC
TRBJ1-5 many TRBV24-1 - CATSLGAQPQHF TGTGCCACCAGTTTGGGAGCTCAGCCCCAGCATTTT
TRBJ1-2 many TRBV28 TRBD1 CASRYTGQDHGYTF TGTGCCAGCAGATACACCGGACAGGACCATGGCTACACCTTC
TRBJ1-1 - TRBV20-1 - CSASRTRGGAEAFF TGCAGTGCTTCAAGGACCAGGGGCGGCGCTGAAGCTTTCTTT
TRBJ1-1 many TRBV9 - CASSPTLGRSAEAFF TGTGCCAGCAGCCCGACCCTCGGAAGATCAGCTGAAGCTTTCTTT
TRBJ1-2 few TRBV5-8 - CASTPGVRGYTF TGTGCCAGCACCCCCGGGGTCCGTGGCTACACCTTC
TRBJ1-1 many TRBV30 - CAWSVGGGKAFF TGTGCCTGGAGTGTGGGAGGGGGTAAGGCTTTCTTT
TRBJ2-3 many TRBV20-1 - CSPPAQGYDTQYF TGCAGCCCACCCGCCCAGGGATACGATACGCAGTATTTT
TRBJ2-7 many TRBV10-1 TRBD2 CASTGLACAYEQYF TGCGCCAGCACGGGACTAGCGTGCGCCTACGAGCAGTACTTC
TRBJ2-3 many TRBV2 - CASRFLMAGHTDTQYF TGTGCCAGCAGGTTCCTCATGGCGGGACACACAGATACGCAGTATTTT
TRBJ2-5 many TRBV20-1 TRBD2 CSAREAGAWETQYF TGCAGTGCTAGAGAGGCGGGAGCCTGGGAGACCCAGTACTTC
TRBJ1-1 many TRBV11-2 - CASSPRSVGNTEAFF TGTGCCAGCAGCCCTAGATCAGTAGGGAACACTGAAGCTTTCTTT
TRBJ1-2 few TRBV13 - CASSLAHRANYGYTF TGTGCCAGCAGCTTGGCACACAGAGCTAACTATGGCTACACCTTC
TRBJ1-5 - TRBV28 - CASSRTADPNQPQHF TGTGCCAGCAGCCGGACAGCCGACCCCAATCAGCCCCAGCATTTT
TRBJ2-1 many TRBV29-1 TRBD2 CSVEDRNSGGLDEQFF TGCAGCGTTGAAGATCGTAATAGCGGGGGTTTGGATGAGCAGTTCTTC
TRBJ2-3 many TRBV11-2 TRBD2 CASSFGAGGSTDTQYF TGTGCCAGCAGCTTCGGAGCGGGAGGCTCCACAGATACGCAGTATTTT
TRBJ2-5 few TRBV19 TRBD1 CASSNGQGASETQYF TGTGCCAGTAGTAATGGACAGGGGGCGTCAGAGACCCAGTACTTC
TRBJ1-5 - TRBV24-1 - CATSDRGGGNQPQHF TGTGCCACCAGTGATCGTGGGGGGGGCAATCAGCCCCAGCATTTT
TRBJ2-5 once TRBV28 - CASSLAQGWGQETQYF TGTGCCAGCAGTTTAGCACAGGGATGGGGCCAAGAGACCCAGTACTTC
TRBJ2-5 many TRBV6-2/TRBV6-3 - CAGPVTKRSQETQYF TGTGCCGGACCTGTGACTAAGCGCTCTCAAGAGACCCAGTACTTC
TRBJ1-2 - TRBV6-1 - CASSEAGANYGYTF TGTGCCAGCAGTGAGGCAGGGGCAAACTATGGCTACACCTTC
TRBJ1-2 - TRBV9 TRBD1 CASSSRTGGTGYTF TGTGCCAGCAGCTCACGGACAGGGGGCACTGGCTACACCTTC
TRBJ2-7 few TRBV6-1 TRBD2 CASKEGLAAYEQYF TGTGCCAGTAAGGAAGGACTAGCGGCCTACGAGCAGTACTTC
TRBJ2-3 - TRBV25-1 - CASTWRDTDTQYF TGTGCCAGCACATGGCGGGACACAGATACGCAGTATTTT
TRBJ2-1 many TRBV11-2 TRBD1 CASSLEPGQAYNEQFF TGTGCCAGCAGCTTAGAACCGGGACAGGCCTACAATGAGCAGTTCTTC
TRBJ1-1 many TRBV7-8 - CASSLRGVEGGNTEAFF TGTGCCAGCAGCTTAAGGGGCGTGGAGGGGGGGAACACTGAAGCTTTCTTT
TRBJ2-1 many TRBV28 - CASSLQAEYNEQFF TGTGCCAGCAGTCTGCAGGCGGAATACAATGAGCAGTTCTTC
TRBJ2-5 many TRBV29-1 TRBD2 CSVEGEGQETQYF TGCAGCGTTGAGGGGGAGGGCCAAGAGACCCAGTACTTC